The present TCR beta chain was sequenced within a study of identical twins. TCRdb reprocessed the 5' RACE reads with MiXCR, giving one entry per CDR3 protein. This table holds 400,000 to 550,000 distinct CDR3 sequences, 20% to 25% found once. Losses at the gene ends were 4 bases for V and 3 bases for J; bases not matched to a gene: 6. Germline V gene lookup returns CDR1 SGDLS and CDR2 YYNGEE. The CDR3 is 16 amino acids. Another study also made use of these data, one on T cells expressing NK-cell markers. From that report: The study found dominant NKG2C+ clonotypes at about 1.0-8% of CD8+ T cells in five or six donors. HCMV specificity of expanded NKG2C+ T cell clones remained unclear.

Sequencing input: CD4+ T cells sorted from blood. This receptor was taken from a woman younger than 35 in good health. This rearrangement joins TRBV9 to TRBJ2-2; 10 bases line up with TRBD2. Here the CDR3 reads CASSSSGRADTGELFF. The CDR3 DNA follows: TGTGCCAGCAGCTCGAGCGGGAGGGCAGACACCGGGGAGCTGTTTTTT.